This T cell receptor beta chain comes out of a study of T cell repertoires in cytomegalovirus infection. On the study more broadly: Matching HLA type, along with CMV infection, was indicated by public TCR beta signatures.

TCRdb called the reads again in MiXCR, with one record for every CDR3 protein. The sample consists of around 170,000 distinct CDR3 sequences, about an eighth of them appearing once. Germline V lookup: CDR1 MNHEY, CDR2 SVGAGI. Deletions cut 2 bases from V and 0 bases from J, with 10 bases between. CDR3 size: 16 residues. This clonotype was observed many times. Its antigen is still unknown. Findings and caveats of the study: Accumulated public TCR beta family frequency recognized individuals carrying CMV together with the relevant HLA. In two of eight donors, the top clonotype was HLA-C-restricted CMV-specific.

This clonotype was sampled from a human donor in good health (CMV status not recorded). Some clones in this sample may be carry-over from other donors' samples. The sample comprised PBMCs. This chain joins TRBV6-5 and TRBJ1-4; D unclear. CDR3 amino acids: CASSYRADSTNEKLFF. The CDR3 bases are TGTGCCAGCAGTTACCGGGCCGACTCAACTAATGAAAAACTGTTTTTT.